Given below is one T cell receptor beta chain in context. In the original processing: The authors estimated nucleated cell counts from reference gene primer amplification. Data came from immunoSEQ multiplex PCR; TCRdb stores just in-frame clones and leaves some out. The V and J calls and clone size come from that table; D and trimming were worked out from the DNA. The sample has some 270,000 clones; 86% are singletons. The data were taken from a study of blood T cell repertoires in COVID-19. On the study more broadly: The analysed material was cDNA or gDNA that came from T cells, B-cell-depleted T cells, or PBMCs.

Looked up from germline, CDR1 is PRHDT and CDR2 is FYEKMQ (reference sequence). The CDR3 spans 14 residues. V gave up 5 bases and J gave up 4 bases; unmatched junction bases: 5. The gene calls are TRBV13 and TRBJ1-3; 7 nucleotides agree with TRBD1. Sequencing used peripheral blood. This sequence originates from a woman aged 55-70 years who had recovered from COVID-19. The CDR3 is CASSLDRAGNTIYF. The DNA of the CDR3 is TGTGCCAGCAGCCTAGACAGGGCCGGAAACACCATATATTTT.